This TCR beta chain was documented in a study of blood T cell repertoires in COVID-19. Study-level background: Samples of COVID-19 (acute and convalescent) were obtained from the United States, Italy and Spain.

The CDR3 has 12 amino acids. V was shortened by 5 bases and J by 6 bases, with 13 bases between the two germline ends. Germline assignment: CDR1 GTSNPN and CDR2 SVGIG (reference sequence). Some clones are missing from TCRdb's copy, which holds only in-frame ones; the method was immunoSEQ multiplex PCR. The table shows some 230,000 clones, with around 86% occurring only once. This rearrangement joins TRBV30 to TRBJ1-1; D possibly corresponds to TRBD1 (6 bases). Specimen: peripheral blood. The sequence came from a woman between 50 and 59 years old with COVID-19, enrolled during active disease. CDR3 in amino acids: CAWGRGAAEAFF. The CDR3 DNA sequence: TGTGCCTGGGGCAGGGGCGCGGCTGAAGCTTTCTTT.